A selection of T cell receptor beta chains follows, all from one sample in a study of cytomegalovirus exposure and HLA in healthy donors. The data were produced by immunoSEQ multiplex PCR, yet TCRdb's version contains in-frame clones alone and is incomplete. The sample has 98,000 or so clones, more than 60% seen once. Source material: PBMCs. Source of these receptors: a human donor in good health. CDR3s include the opening cysteine and the closing phenylalanine or tryptophan. The D gene is left open where the match is weak.

TRBJ1-1,.,TRBV5-1,CASSLGQEWMNTEAFF
TRBJ1-3,.,TRBV10-3,CAIRGGVQSGNTIYF
TRBJ2-2,.,TRBV6-4,CASRPMSGHTGELFF
TRBJ1-3,.,TRBV19,CASSISSGAGNTIYF
TRBJ2-3,TRBD2,TRBV6-1,CASSEGGRSTDTQYF
TRBJ1-5,.,TRBV10-1,CASTQQGYSNQPQHF
TRBJ1-2,TRBD1,TRBV2,CASRPSRDRGGGYTF
TRBJ2-4,.,TRBV7-9,CAGSSQGVAKNIQYF
TRBJ2-2,.,TRBV15,CATSRDARGTGELFF
TRBJ2-7,.,TRBV15,CATSRGNYNEQYF
TRBJ2-1,TRBD2,TRBV5-1,CASSLGPLAGDNEQFF
TRBJ1-5,.,TRBV7-2,CASSTPHQPQHF
TRBJ2-1,.,TRBV29-1,CSVHRLEISYNEQFF
TRBJ1-4,.,TRBV19,CASSRSPGDNEKLFF
TRBJ1-1,.,TRBV5-1,CASSYGTQNTEAFF
TRBJ2-7,.,TRBV6-5,CASTMTGSYEQYF
TRBJ2-7,.,TRBV7-2,CASRGASYEQYF
TRBJ2-4,.,TRBV2,CASRGPELAKNIQYF
TRBJ2-3,.,TRBV5-6,CASSLDATRRGTDTQYF
TRBJ1-5,TRBD1,TRBV19,CASSGTGGERQPQHF
TRBJ2-1,.,TRBV12-5,CASGLSSRDYNEQFF
TRBJ1-1,TRBD1,TRBV11-2,CASSLTGTGNTEAFF
TRBJ2-1,TRBD2,TRBV9,CASSSPSGKLYNEQFF